This T cell receptor (beta chain) is drawn from a study of shared clonotypes between healthy human individuals. Clones were read by immunoSEQ multiplex PCR, and TCRdb kept only the in-frame ones, dropping some. This table has roughly 1,500,000 clones, 95% to 99% appearing once. Remarks on this clone: Antigen: not known.

Findings of the study overall: Rarefaction analysis demonstrated incomplete sorted-subset sequencing notwithstanding large depth.

This CDR3 comprises 14 residues. Germline CDR1 reads MDHEN; CDR2 reads SYDVKM. Trimming shortened V by 5 bases and J by 0 bases, and 10 bases separated the two germline ends. The sequence was obtained from a young man in good health. The V call is TRBV28, the J call TRBJ1-1; D is unclear. Sample: naive CD4+ T cells sorted from blood. As to subset: CD45RA+ positively selected. CDR3 sequence reads: CASSTSKMNTEAFF. CDR3 nucleotide sequence: TGTGCCAGCAGTACAAGTAAAATGAACACTGAAGCTTTCTTT.